This T cell receptor beta chain was captured by sequencing in a study of tumor-infiltrating lymphocytes in oesophageal squamous cell carcinoma. The CDR3 is 17 amino acids. CDR1 is SNHLY, CDR2 FYNNEI, per germline. From the PCR reads, TCRdb called clonotypes with MiXCR, one entry per CDR3 protein. The sample comprises over 10,000 distinct CDR3 sequences, approximately 48% of which are singletons, and 28% rests with the top ten. The sequenced sample was esophageal tumor tissue. This receptor was obtained from a female donor with esophageal squamous cell carcinoma. This chain links TRBV2 with TRBJ2-5; 11 bases line up with TRBD2. The J call is doubtful: the DNA matches TRBJ2-7 better. The CDR3, as DNA: TGTGCCAGCAGTGAAGCCGGACTAGCGGGCCTAACCTACGAGCAGTACTTC. As protein: CASSEAGLAGLTYEQYF.